Below, 7 T cell receptor beta chains from the same sample are listed, as sequenced in a study of identical twins. TCRdb ran MiXCR on the 5' RACE reads and lists one entry per CDR3 protein. The sample holds approximately 1.8 million distinct CDR3 sequences; less than 35% are singletons and the top ten take more than 0.25%. The sample consisted of cord blood. Receptor source: a newborn girl in good health.

This clonotype was recorded at least ten times. The chain couples TRBV6-5 to TRBJ2-1, with a weak D call TRBD1 (6 bases). Germline CDR1 is MNHEY and CDR2 is SVGAGI. There are 15 residues in the CDR3. V was shortened by 7 bases and J by 0 bases, with 13 bases between the two germline ends. The CDR3 spells CASTPGDNSYNEQFF. In DNA, the CDR3 is TGTGCCAGCACCCCTGGGGACAACTCCTACAATGAGCAGTTCTTC.

The V call is TRBV4-2, the J call TRBJ2-1, with TRBD2 as a possible D gene (6 bases). Germline loops: CDR1 LGHNA, CDR2 YNFKEQ. CDR3 length equals 16 residues. The V and J ends lost 0 bases and 4 bases respectively, with 13 bases between them. CDR3 sequence: CASSQERSGAYNEQFF. The CDR3 region has the DNA TGTGCCAGCAGCCAAGAAAGATCGGGAGCGTACAATGAGCAGTTCTTC.

This clonotype appeared a few times. This chain uses TRBV5-1 with TRBJ1-3; D gene unclear. V lost 1 base and J 7 bases, leaving 18 bases between the germline ends. The CDR3 loop spans 16 amino acids. CDR1 and CDR2 from the germline V gene are SGHRS and YFSETQ. The chain's CDR3 is CASSLKSDPGLNTIYF. CDR3 in DNA: TGCGCCAGCAGCTTGAAGTCGGACCCTGGACTGAACACCATATATTTT.

This clonotype was recorded a few times. The chain combines TRBV6-6 with TRBJ1-6; D might be TRBD1 (5 bases). This CDR3 contains 14 residues. Germline values: CDR1 MNHNY, CDR2 SVGAGI (reference sequence). V lost 5 bases and J 2 bases, leaving 7 bases between the germline ends. The DNA of the CDR3 is TGTGCCAGCAGTGGGGGGACCTATAATTCACCCCTCCACTTT. Protein: CASSGGTYNSPLHF.

A note on this clonotype: This likely stems from a read error, as it lies one base from a far larger clone. The chain joins TRBV12-3 or TRBV12-4 to TRBJ2-3, with TRBD2 matching over 11 bases. CDR3 length equals 15 residues. The DNA for the CDR3 is TGTGCCAGCAGCTTCGGACTAGCGGGCACAGATACGCAGTGTTTT. Its translation is CASSFGLAGTDTQCF.

This clonotype has a handful of counts. This chain uses TRBV7-9 with TRBJ2-7; 7 bases fit TRBD1. There are 15 residues in the CDR3. Germline values: CDR1 SEHNR, CDR2 FQNEAQ (reference sequence). V was clipped by 5 bases and J by 4 bases; unmatched bases: 11. CDR3 sequence: CASSRGGLGGYEQYF. The DNA of the CDR3 is TGTGCCAGCAGCCGAGGGGGCCTCGGCGGTTACGAGCAGTACTTC.

This clonotype has at least ten counts. This sequence joins TRBV28 and TRBJ2-1; 9 positions agree with TRBD2. V lost 5 bases to trimming and J lost 12 bases; unmatched junction nucleotides: 2. CDR1 is MDHEN, CDR2 SYDVKM, per germline. The CDR3 covers 11 residues. The DNA for the CDR3 is TGTGCCAGCAGTGTGACTAGCGGGCAGTTCTTC. Residues: CASSVTSGQFF.